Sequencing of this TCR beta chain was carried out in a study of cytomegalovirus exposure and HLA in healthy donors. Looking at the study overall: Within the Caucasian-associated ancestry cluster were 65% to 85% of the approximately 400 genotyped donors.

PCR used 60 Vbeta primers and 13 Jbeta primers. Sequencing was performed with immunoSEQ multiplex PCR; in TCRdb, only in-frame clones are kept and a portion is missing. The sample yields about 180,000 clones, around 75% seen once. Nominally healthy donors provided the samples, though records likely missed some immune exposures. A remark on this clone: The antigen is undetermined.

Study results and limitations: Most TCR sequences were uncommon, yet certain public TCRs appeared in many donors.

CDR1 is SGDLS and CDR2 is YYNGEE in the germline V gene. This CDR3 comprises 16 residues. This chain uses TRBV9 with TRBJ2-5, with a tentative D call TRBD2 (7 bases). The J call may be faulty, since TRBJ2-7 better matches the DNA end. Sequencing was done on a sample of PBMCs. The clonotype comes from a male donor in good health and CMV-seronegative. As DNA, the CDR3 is TGTGCCAGCAGCGTAGAAGGGGGGGGAAGCTCCTACGAGCAGTACTTC. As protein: CASSVEGGGSSYEQYF.